Each of the 5 T cell receptor beta chains below was sequenced from the same sample in a study of blood T cell repertoires in COVID-19. The repertoire was sequenced with immunoSEQ multiplex PCR; TCRdb's copy has only in-frame clones and lacks some. Seen here are roughly 60,000 clones, 80% to 85% observed once, and the top ten hold about 9.4%. Sequencing was carried out using peripheral blood. The receptors come from a man between 25 and 39 years old with COVID-19, enrolled during active disease.

In its sample, this clone was seen once. The chain uses TRBV5-6 and TRBJ1-1, with a possible D match to TRBD1 (5 bases). Germline CDR1 reads SGHDT; CDR2 reads YYEEEE. The V end lost 6 bases, the J end lost 7 bases, and 22 bases lay between the germline ends. CDR3 length equals 15 residues. CDR3 region: CASNTISGRDYEAFF. Here the CDR3 DNA reads TGTGCCAGCAACACTATCTCCGGCAGGGACTATGAAGCTTTCTTT.

V gene TRBV5-5 combines with J gene TRBJ2-7; TRBD2 matches 8 bases. CDR3 size: 15 residues. Trimming at V came to 1 base and at J to 2 bases, leaving 5 bases not matched to a gene. Germline V lookup: CDR1 SGHKS, CDR2 YYEKEE (reference sequence). CDR3 protein: CASSLYGRGAYEQYF. The CDR3 region has the DNA TGTGCCAGCAGCTTGTACGGGAGGGGAGCCTACGAGCAGTACTTC.

The chain is built from TRBV19 and TRBJ1-1; TRBD1 might be the D (6 bases). The CDR3 totals 15 residues. V was clipped by 3 bases and J by 3 bases, with 14 bases between them. The germline CDR1 and CDR2 sequences are LNHDA and SQIVND (reference sequence). The CDR3: CASSIFGRGDTEAFF. In DNA, the CDR3 is TGTGCCAGTAGTATTTTCGGCAGGGGTGACACTGAAGCTTTCTTT.

The rearrangement joins TRBV27 to TRBJ1-6; D is unclear. The V gene lost 5 bases and the J gene lost 7 bases, with 12 bases spanning the gap. This CDR3 contains 14 residues. Germline CDR1 is MNHEY and CDR2 is SMNVEV (reference sequence). In DNA, the CDR3 is TGTGCCAGCAGTCCCCGGGGTCGGAATTCACCCCTCCACTTT. This codes for CASSPRGRNSPLHF.

The genes are TRBV19 and TRBJ2-1; 8 nucleotides agree with TRBD1. This CDR3 is built from 15 residues. V lost 4 bases, J lost 2 bases, and 4 bases stayed unmatched. Germline V lookup: CDR1 LNHDA, CDR2 SQIVND (reference sequence). CDR3 amino acids: CASSRTGTAYNEQFF. The CDR3 DNA reads as TGTGCCAGTAGTAGGACAGGGACAGCCTACAATGAGCAGTTCTTC. Together with reference TRBV19 and TRBJ2-1, the CDR3 gives the full variable domain: DGGITQSPKYLFRKEGQNVTLSCEQNLNHDAMYWYRQDPGQGLRLIYYSQIVNDFQKGDIAEGYSVSREKKESFPLTVTSAQKNPTAFYLCASSRTGTAYNEQFFGPGTRLTVL.